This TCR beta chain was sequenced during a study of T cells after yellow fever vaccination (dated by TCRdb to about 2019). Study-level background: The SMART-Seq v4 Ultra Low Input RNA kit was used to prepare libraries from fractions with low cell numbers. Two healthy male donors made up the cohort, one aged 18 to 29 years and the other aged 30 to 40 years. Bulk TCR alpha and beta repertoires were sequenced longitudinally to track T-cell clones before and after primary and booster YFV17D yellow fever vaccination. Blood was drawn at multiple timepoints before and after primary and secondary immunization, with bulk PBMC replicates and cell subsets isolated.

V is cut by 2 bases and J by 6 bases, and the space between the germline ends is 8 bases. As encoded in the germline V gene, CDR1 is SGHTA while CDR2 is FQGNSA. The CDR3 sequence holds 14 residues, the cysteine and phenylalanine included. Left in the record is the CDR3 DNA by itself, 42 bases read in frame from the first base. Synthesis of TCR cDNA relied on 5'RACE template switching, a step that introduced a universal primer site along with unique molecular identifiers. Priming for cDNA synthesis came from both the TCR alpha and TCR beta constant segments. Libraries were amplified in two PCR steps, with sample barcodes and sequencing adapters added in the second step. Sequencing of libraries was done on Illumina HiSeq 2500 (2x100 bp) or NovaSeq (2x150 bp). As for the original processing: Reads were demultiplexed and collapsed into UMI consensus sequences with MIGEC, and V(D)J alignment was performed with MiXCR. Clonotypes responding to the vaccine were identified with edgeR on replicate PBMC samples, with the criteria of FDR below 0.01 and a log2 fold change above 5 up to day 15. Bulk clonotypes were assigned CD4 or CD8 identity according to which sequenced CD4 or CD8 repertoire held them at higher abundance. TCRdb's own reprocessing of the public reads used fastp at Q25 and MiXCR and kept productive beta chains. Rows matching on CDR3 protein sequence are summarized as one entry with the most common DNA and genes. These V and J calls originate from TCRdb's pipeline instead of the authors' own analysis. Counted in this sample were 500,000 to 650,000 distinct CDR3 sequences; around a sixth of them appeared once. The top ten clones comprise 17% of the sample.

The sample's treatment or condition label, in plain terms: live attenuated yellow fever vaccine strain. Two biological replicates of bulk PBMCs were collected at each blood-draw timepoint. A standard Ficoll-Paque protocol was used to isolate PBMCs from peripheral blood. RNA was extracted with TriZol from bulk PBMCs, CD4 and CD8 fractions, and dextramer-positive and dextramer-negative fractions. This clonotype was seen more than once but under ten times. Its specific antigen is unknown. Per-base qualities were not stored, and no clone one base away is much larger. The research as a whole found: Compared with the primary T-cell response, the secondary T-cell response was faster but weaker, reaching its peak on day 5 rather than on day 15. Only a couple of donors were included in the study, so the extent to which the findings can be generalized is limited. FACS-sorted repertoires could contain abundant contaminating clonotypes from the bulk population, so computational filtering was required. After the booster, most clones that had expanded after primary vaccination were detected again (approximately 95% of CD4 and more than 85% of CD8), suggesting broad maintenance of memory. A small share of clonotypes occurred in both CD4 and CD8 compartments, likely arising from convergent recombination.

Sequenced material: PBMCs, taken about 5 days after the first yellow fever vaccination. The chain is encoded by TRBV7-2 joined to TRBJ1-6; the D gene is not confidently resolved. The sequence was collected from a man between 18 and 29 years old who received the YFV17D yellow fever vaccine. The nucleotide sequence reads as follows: TGTGCCAGCAGCTTAAGTCAGCTTAATTCACCCCTCCACTTT. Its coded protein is CASSLSQLNSPLHF.